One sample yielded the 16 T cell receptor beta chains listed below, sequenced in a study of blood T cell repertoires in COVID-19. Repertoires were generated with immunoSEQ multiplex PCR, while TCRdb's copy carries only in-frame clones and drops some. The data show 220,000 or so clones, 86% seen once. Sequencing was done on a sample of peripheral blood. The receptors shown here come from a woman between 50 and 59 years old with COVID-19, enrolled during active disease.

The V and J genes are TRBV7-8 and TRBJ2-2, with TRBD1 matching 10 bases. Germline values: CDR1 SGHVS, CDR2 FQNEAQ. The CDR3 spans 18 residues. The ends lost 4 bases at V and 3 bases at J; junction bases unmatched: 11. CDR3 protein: CASSSLTGQGRDTGELFF. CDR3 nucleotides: TGTGCCAGCAGCTCTCTCACGGGACAGGGGAGGGACACCGGGGAGCTGTTTTTT.

This chain's CDR3 is CASSYSRGQGGGYTF. The DNA of the CDR3 is TGTGCCAGCAGTTACTCAAGGGGGCAAGGTGGTGGCTACACCTTC. This chain uses TRBV6-2 or TRBV6-3 with TRBJ1-2; 7 nucleotides match TRBD1. Per the germline V gene, CDR1 is MNHEY and CDR2 is SVGEGT. This CDR3 region has 15 residues. Trimming took 0 bases from V and 7 from J; bases not matched to a gene: 8.

The CDR3 spells CASSLGRTGELFF. The CDR3 DNA reads as TGTGCCAGCAGCTTAGGCCGTACCGGGGAGCTGTTTTTT. J is TRBJ2-2 and V is TRBV7-3, with D uncertain. Germline assignment: CDR1 SGHTA and CDR2 FQGTGA. V lost 2 bases, J lost 5 bases, and 6 bases lay in between. This CDR3 is built from 13 residues.

Written as DNA, the CDR3 is TGTGCCAGCAGCGCCACAGGGCTCTACGAGCAGTACGTC. It codes for CASSATGLYEQYV. The chain combines TRBV5-5 with TRBJ2-7, with TRBD1 as a possible D gene (6 bases). Trimming removed 4 bases at V and 3 bases at J, with 11 bases between. The CDR3 has 13 residues. Germline V gene sequence: CDR1 SGHKS, CDR2 YYEKEE (reference sequence).

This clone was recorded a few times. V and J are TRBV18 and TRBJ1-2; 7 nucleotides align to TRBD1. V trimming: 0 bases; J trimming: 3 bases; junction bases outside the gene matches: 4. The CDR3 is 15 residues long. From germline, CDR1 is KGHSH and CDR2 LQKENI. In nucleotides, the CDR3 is TGTGCCAGCTCACCACCGGACAGGCCCGACTATGGCTACACCTTC. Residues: CASSPPDRPDYGYTF.

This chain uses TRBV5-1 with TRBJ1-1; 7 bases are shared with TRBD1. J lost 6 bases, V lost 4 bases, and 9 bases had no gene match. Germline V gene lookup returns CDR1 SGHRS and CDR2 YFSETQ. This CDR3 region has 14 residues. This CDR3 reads CASSVLQGYAEAFF. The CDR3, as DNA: TGCGCCAGCAGCGTACTACAGGGGTACGCTGAAGCTTTCTTT.

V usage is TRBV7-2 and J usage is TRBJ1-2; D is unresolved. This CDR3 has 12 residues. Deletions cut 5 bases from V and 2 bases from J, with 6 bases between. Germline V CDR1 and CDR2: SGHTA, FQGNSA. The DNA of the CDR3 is TGTGCCAGCAGCCTATCAAACTATGGCTACACCTTC. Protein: CASSLSNYGYTF.

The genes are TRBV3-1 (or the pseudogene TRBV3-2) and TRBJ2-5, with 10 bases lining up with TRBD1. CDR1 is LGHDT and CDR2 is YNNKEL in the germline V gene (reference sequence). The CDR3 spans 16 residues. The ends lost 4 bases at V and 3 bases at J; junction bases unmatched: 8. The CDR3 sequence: CASSPDRGREEETQYF. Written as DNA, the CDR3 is TGTGCCAGCAGCCCCGACAGGGGGCGGGAAGAAGAGACCCAGTACTTC.

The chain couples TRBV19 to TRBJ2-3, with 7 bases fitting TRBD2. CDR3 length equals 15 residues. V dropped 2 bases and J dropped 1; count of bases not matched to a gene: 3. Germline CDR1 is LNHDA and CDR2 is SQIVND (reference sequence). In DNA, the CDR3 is TGTGCCAGTAGTATATCTGCGGGAGGCACAGATACGCAGTATTTT. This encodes CASSISAGGTDTQYF.

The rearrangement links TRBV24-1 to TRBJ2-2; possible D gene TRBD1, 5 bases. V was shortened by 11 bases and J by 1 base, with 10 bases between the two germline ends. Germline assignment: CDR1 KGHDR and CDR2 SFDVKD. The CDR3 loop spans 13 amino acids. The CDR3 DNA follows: TGTGCCATTAGGACACGGAACACCGGGGAGCTGTTTTTT. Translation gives CAIRTRNTGELFF.

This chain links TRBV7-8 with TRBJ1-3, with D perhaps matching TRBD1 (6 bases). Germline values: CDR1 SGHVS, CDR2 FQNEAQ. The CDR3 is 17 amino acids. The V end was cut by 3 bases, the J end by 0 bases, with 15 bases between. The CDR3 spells CASSLSSQGSSGNTIYF. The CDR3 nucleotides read TGTGCCAGCAGCTTGAGCTCCCAGGGGTCCTCTGGAAACACCATATATTTT.

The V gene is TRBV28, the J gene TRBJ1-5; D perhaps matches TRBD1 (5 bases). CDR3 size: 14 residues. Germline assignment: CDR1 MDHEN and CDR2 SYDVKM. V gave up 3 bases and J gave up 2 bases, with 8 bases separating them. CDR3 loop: CASSLWGGNQPQHF. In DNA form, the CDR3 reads TGTGCCAGCAGTTTGTGGGGGGGCAATCAGCCCCAGCATTTT. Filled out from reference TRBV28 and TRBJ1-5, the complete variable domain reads DVKVTQSSRYLVKRTGEKVFLECVQDMDHENMFWYRQDPGLGLRLIYFSYDVKMKEKGDIPEGYSVSREKKERFSLILESASTNQTSMYLCASSLWGGNQPQHFGDGTRLSIL.

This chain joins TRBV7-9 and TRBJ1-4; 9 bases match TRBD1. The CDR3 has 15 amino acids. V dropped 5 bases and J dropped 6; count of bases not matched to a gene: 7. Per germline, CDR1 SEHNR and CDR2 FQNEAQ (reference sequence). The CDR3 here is CASSLGDREYEKLFF. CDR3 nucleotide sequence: TGTGCCAGCAGCCTCGGGGACAGGGAGTATGAAAAACTGTTTTTT.

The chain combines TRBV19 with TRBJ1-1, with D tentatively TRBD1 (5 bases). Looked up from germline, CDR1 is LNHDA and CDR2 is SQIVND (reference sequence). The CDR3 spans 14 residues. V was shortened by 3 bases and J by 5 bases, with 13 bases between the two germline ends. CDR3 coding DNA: TGTGCCAGTAGTATGGCGGGGGGAGTTACTGAAGCTTTCTTT. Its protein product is CASSMAGGVTEAFF.

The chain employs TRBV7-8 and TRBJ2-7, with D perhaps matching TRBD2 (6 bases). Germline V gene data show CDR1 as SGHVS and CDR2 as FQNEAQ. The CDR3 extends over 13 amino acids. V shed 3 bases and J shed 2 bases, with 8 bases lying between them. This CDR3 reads CASSFPGAYEQYF. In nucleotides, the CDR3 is TGTGCCAGCAGCTTTCCGGGGGCCTACGAGCAGTACTTC.

CDR3 coding DNA: TGTGCCAGCAGCGGCCACAGGGCCTACTCTGGAAACACCATATATTTT. Translated: CASSGHRAYSGNTIYF. This chain joins TRBV7-2 and TRBJ1-3; a possible D gene is TRBD1 (6 bases). The CDR3 has 16 amino acids. The V gene lost 5 bases and the J gene lost 0 bases, with 14 bases spanning the gap. CDR1 SGHTA and CDR2 FQGNSA come from the germline V gene.